This T cell receptor beta chain was identified in a study of shared clonotypes between healthy human individuals. Libraries were prepared by immunoSEQ multiplex PCR; TCRdb keeps only in-frame clonotypes and omits some of them. The sample yields roughly 2.5 million clones, roughly 92% seen once. With 11 bases removed from V and 7 bases from J, the gap between germline ends came to 20 bases. The germline V gene has CDR1 MNHNY and CDR2 SVGAGI (reference sequence). The CDR3 runs 13 residues. The gene calls are TRBV6-6 and TRBJ2-5, with D perhaps matching TRBD1 or TRBD2 (6 bases each). The origin of this receptor is a man in his late teens or twenties in good health. The sequenced material came from naive CD4+ T cells sorted from blood. Subset reported: CD45RA+ positively selected. The CDR3 is CAGTKQEGGTQYF. The CDR3 DNA reads TGTGCCGGGACGAAACAGGAGGGGGGGACCCAGTACTTC.